This T cell receptor beta chain comes out of a study of T cell responses to AZD1222 COVID-19 vaccine. General observations from the study: Mapped onto spike, vaccine-associated CD4 TCRs spanned it and were dominant at 160-218 and 743-854. At baseline, just a handful of AZD1222 recipients tested seropositive. Among the donors, most were white British and more were female, and clonal diversity was possibly underestimated. After the peak T cell response, and only then, were repertoires sampled.

V was pared by 1 base and J by 2 bases, with 9 bases of the junction left unmatched. Germline V gene data show CDR1 as SGHTA and CDR2 as FQGTGA. The CDR3 consists of 17 residues. The table came from immunoSEQ multiplex PCR; TCRdb's copy has only in-frame clones and leaves some out. The sample includes around 130,000 clones, about 82% seen only once; the top ten take about 12%. Points on this clone: The antigen remains undetermined.

The chain carries TRBV7-3 and TRBJ2-7, with TRBD2 identical over 9 bases. This sequence originates from an adult in good health. Here the sequenced sample was peripheral blood, taken on day 0 of AZD1222 vaccination. In nucleotides, the CDR3 is TGTGCCAGCAGCTTAAAGGCTGGAGCGGGGGGCCCCTACGAGCAGTACTTC. It yields the protein CASSLKAGAGGPYEQYF.